The 29 T cell receptor beta chains below were found in one sample sequenced in a study of T-cell memory formation after mild COVID-19. TCRdb recomputed calls from the 5' RACE reads with MiXCR, one row per CDR3 protein. This sample has over 350,000 distinct CDR3 sequences; roughly 15% occur once, and the top ten carry around a fifth. What was sequenced was PBMCs or a T cell subset sorted from them (not recorded which). These receptors were taken from a man between 18 and 29 years old who had mild COVID-19 (a few samples of this study predate the infection). Cell type and time point are not known.

In its sample, this clonotype was seen many times. The chain uses TRBV5-5 and TRBJ2-3; 7 bases agree with TRBD1. V trimming: 5 bases; J trimming: 4 bases; junction bases outside the gene matches: 7. This CDR3 has 14 amino acids. Germline values: CDR1 SGHKS, CDR2 YYEKEE (reference sequence). CDR3 nucleotide sequence: TGTGCCAGCAGGGAGACAGGGATGGCAGATACGCAGTATTTT. It encodes CASRETGMADTQYF. The full variable domain, rest sourced from reference TRBV5-5 and TRBJ2-3, is DAGVTQSPTHLIKTRGQQVTLRCSPISGHKSVSWYQQVLGQGPQFIFQYYEKEERGRGNFPDRFSARQFPNYSSELNVNALLLGDSALYLCASRETGMADTQYFGPGTRLTVL.

This clonotype was observed a few times. CDR3 in amino acids: CASSASGGRDTQYF. The CDR3 DNA sequence: TGTGCCAGCAGCGCCAGCGGGGGGAGAGATACGCAGTATTTT. The chain employs TRBV9 and TRBJ2-3; 9 bases align to TRBD2. The CDR3 spans 14 residues. CDR1 and CDR2 (germline): SGDLS, YYNGEE. Unmatched junction bases numbered 4, after V lost 3 bases and J lost 5 bases. The full variable domain, its missing parts supplied by reference TRBV9 and TRBJ2-3, is DSGVTQTPKHLITATGQRVTLRCSPRSGDLSVYWYQQSLDQGLQFLIQYYNGEERAKGNILERFSAQQFPDLHSELNLSSLELGDSALYFCASSASGGRDTQYFGPGTRLTVL.

In nucleotides, the CDR3 is TGTGCCAGCAGTTACGGGCCGATCAACACCTTC. Encoded protein: CASSYGPINTF. The chain employs TRBV5-6 and TRBJ1-2; D is ambiguous. The CDR3 length is 11 residues. Germline CDR1 reads SGHDT; CDR2 reads YYEEEE. The germline V and J ends were trimmed by 5 bases and 12 bases, with 14 bases remaining between them.

This clonotype appeared a few times. The J gene is TRBJ1-3, the V gene TRBV6-5; possible D gene TRBD1, 5 bases. V gave up 6 bases and J gave up 3 bases, with 21 bases separating them. In germline, CDR1 is MNHEY, CDR2 SVGAGI. The CDR3 has 17 amino acids. CDR3 bases: TGTGCCAGCAGAAGGCCCACTGCGACAGCAGATGGAAACACCATATATTTT. Its protein product is CASRRPTATADGNTIYF.

There are a few counts of this clonotype. The rearrangement links TRBV5-1 to TRBJ1-5; no firm D call. The germline V gene has CDR1 SGHRS and CDR2 YFSETQ. This CDR3 has 17 amino acids. V lost 2 bases, J lost 2 bases, and 17 bases lay in between. This CDR3 is CASSFIPADGGNQPQHF. The CDR3 bases are TGCGCCAGCAGCTTTATCCCAGCGGATGGTGGCAATCAGCCCCAGCATTTT. Variable domain in full (rest from reference TRBV5-1 and TRBJ1-5): KAGVTQTPRYLIKTRGQQVTLSCSPISGHRSVSWYQQTPGQGLQFLFEYFSETQRNKGNFPGRFSGRQFSNSRSEMNVSTLELGDSALYLCASSFIPADGGNQPQHFGDGTRLSIL.

In its sample, this clonotype was seen a few times. V and J are TRBV29-1 and TRBJ2-4; 7 nucleotides align to TRBD2. CDR1 and CDR2 (germline): SQVTM, ANQGSEA. The CDR3 is made up of 13 amino acids. J was trimmed by 5 bases and V by 6 bases; bases with no gene match: 7. The CDR3 here is CSVRLGGENIQYF. CDR3 in DNA: TGCAGCGTCCGCCTGGGGGGGGAAAACATTCAGTACTTC.

The chain joins TRBV11-3 to TRBJ2-3; tentatively, D is TRBD2 (7 bases). The CDR3 totals 15 residues. In germline, CDR1 is SGHNT, CDR2 YENEEA. V dropped 4 bases and J dropped 7 bases, with 18 bases sitting between them. The CDR3 reads CASSYTGRGDHTQYF. The CDR3 DNA reads as TGTGCCAGCAGCTACACAGGGAGGGGGGATCATACGCAGTATTTT. The full variable domain, in which reference TRBV11-3 and TRBJ2-3 provide the parts outside the CDR3, is EAGVVQSPRYKIIEKKQPVAFWCNPISGHNTLYWYLQNLGQGPELLIRYENEEAVDDSQLPKDRFSAERLKGVDSTLKIQPAELGDSAVYLCASSYTGRGDHTQYFGPGTRLTVL.

J is TRBJ2-1 and V is TRBV12-3 or TRBV12-4; possibly TRBD2 for D (5 bases). CDR3 length: 15 amino acids. V was shortened by 6 bases and J by 5 bases, with 17 bases between the two germline ends. The CDR3 region has the DNA TGTGCCAGCAGCCCCGCGGCGAGCGGACACAATGAGCAGTTCTTC. Its protein product is CASSPAASGHNEQFF.

This clonotype was detected many times. This chain uses TRBV7-8 with TRBJ2-3; D remains unclear. The CDR3 extends over 14 amino acids. With 2 bases removed from V and 0 bases from J, the gap between germline ends came to 6 bases. Looked up from germline, CDR1 is SGHVS and CDR2 is FQNEAQ. The CDR3 loop reads CASSLLPSTDTQYF. The CDR3 region has the DNA TGTGCCAGCAGCTTACTACCTAGCACAGATACGCAGTATTTT.

This clonotype was seen more than once but under ten times. The chain employs TRBV20-1 and TRBJ1-2; D not resolved. In germline, CDR1 is DFQATT, CDR2 SNEGSKA (reference sequence). The CDR3 sequence is 10 residues long. CDR3 in amino acids: CRPDNYGYTF. Written as DNA, the CDR3 is TGCAGGCCCGATAACTATGGCTACACCTTC.

The chain has TRBV12-3 or TRBV12-4 and TRBJ2-7, with unresolved D. The V gene lost 4 bases and the J gene lost 6 bases, with 7 bases spanning the gap. This CDR3 has 11 amino acids. The CDR3 protein is CASSSTREQYF. The CDR3 coding sequence is TGTGCCAGCAGTTCTACACGCGAGCAGTACTTC.

The table lists this clonotype with many counts. The chain links TRBV28 to TRBJ2-7; TRBD2 agrees at 14 bases. Germline V CDR1 and CDR2: MDHEN, SYDVKM. Losses at the gene ends were 5 bases for V and 3 bases for J; bases not matched to a gene: 6. The CDR3 has 16 amino acids. CDR3 residues: CASSSGLAGGFYEQYV. Here the CDR3 DNA reads TGTGCCAGCAGTAGTGGACTAGCGGGGGGATTCTACGAGCAGTACGTC.

The V gene is TRBV4-2, the J gene TRBJ2-2; 10 positions match TRBD2. Germline CDR1 and CDR2: LGHNA and YNFKEQ. The CDR3 has 18 amino acids. J was trimmed by 7 bases and V by 0 bases; bases with no gene match: 11. The CDR3 DNA reads TGTGCCAGCAGCCAAGACCCTCTAGCGGGGGAGCTCGGCGGGGAGCTGTTTTTT. Protein sequence: CASSQDPLAGELGGELFF.

The table lists this clonotype with a few counts. The chain uses TRBV9 and TRBJ1-5, with TRBD1 as a possible D gene (6 bases). Germline V lookup: CDR1 SGDLS, CDR2 YYNGEE. Trimming removed 2 bases from V and 9 bases from J, with 12 bases in between. This CDR3 region has 13 residues. The DNA of the CDR3 is TGTGCCAGCAGCGTCGGAGGGGGTACGCCCCAGCATTTT. Protein product: CASSVGGGTPQHF. The variable domain in full, completed from reference TRBV9 and TRBJ1-5, reads DSGVTQTPKHLITATGQRVTLRCSPRSGDLSVYWYQQSLDQGLQFLIQYYNGEERAKGNILERFSAQQFPDLHSELNLSSLELGDSALYFCASSVGGGTPQHFGDGTRLSIL.

This clonotype was counted a few times. Being one base from a much bigger clone, this may be a read error. The genes are TRBV7-2 and TRBJ2-3; D not certain. The V gene's germline CDR1 is SGHTA and CDR2 FQGNSA. CDR3 length: 13 residues. With 5 bases removed from V and 2 bases from J, the gap between germline ends came to 8 bases. The CDR3: CASSPVSTDTQYF. DNA for the CDR3: TGTGCCAGCAGCCCGGTGTCCACAGATACGCAGTATTTT.

This clonotype was observed a handful of times. The gene calls are TRBV6-5 and TRBJ2-5; D ambiguous. The V gene's germline CDR1 is MNHEY and CDR2 SVGAGI. Trimming cost V 6 bases and J 2 bases, with 16 bases left between them. This CDR3 region has 15 residues. The CDR3 nucleotides read TGTGCCAGCAGCCCCATGGAGCGAAGGCAAGAGACCCAGTACTTC. Its translation is CASSPMERRQETQYF.

This clonotype has just a few counts. The chain has TRBV5-5 and TRBJ2-5, with 8 bases matching TRBD1. CDR3 length equals 14 residues. Germline lookup yields CDR1 SGHKS and CDR2 YYEKEE (reference sequence). Germline trimming cut 0 bases from V and 4 bases from J; bases unmatched to any gene: 2. The CDR3 DNA follows: TGTGCCAGCAGCTTGGCGGGACAGGTAGAGACCCAGTACTTC. It is translated as CASSLAGQVETQYF.

The rearrangement links TRBV20-1 to TRBJ2-1, with TRBD2 matching 14 bases. The CDR3 totals 15 residues. Germline CDR1 is DFQATT and CDR2 is SNEGSKA (reference sequence). The trim removed 5 bases at V and 3 bases at J, leaving 3 bases unmatched. The chain's CDR3 is CSAGTSGGYYNEQFF. In DNA, the CDR3 is TGCAGTGCTGGGACTAGCGGGGGTTACTACAATGAGCAGTTCTTC.

This clonotype was counted between two and nine times. V gene TRBV7-8 combines with J gene TRBJ2-1; D remains ambiguous. Trimming took 1 base from V and 7 from J, leaving 14 bases between them. Germline CDR1 is SGHVS and CDR2 is FQNEAQ. The CDR3 extends over 15 amino acids. The CDR3 loop is CASSLEGDLGNEQFF. The CDR3 DNA is TGTGCCAGCAGCTTAGAAGGAGATTTGGGGAATGAGCAGTTCTTC.

This clonotype was seen a handful of times. The chain couples TRBV20-1 to TRBJ2-5; TRBD2 matches at 8 bases. With 7 bases clipped from V and 4 bases from J, the junction kept 8 bases outside the gene matches. CDR1 and CDR2 (germline): DFQATT, SNEGSKA (reference sequence). The CDR3 runs to 13 residues. CDR3 DNA sequence: TGCAGTGTCCCAAGCGGGGGTCGAGAGACCCAGTACTTC. This translates into CSVPSGGRETQYF.

The chain joins TRBV29-1 to TRBJ1-2; no firm D call. The CDR3 loop spans 12 amino acids. The germline gives CDR1 SQVTM, CDR2 ANQGSEA. The ends were cut back, 7 bases at V and 4 bases at J, with 13 bases in the middle. This chain's CDR3 is CSARGFAYGYTF. For the CDR3, the DNA is TGCAGCGCCCGGGGTTTTGCCTATGGCTACACCTTC.

The chain carries TRBV7-3 and TRBJ1-1; TRBD1 matches at 7 bases. The CDR3 is 14 residues long. J was trimmed by 5 bases and V by 1 base; bases with no gene match: 4. In germline, CDR1 is SGHTA, CDR2 FQGTGA. CDR3 residues: CASSLNGRGTEAFF. For the CDR3, the DNA is TGTGCCAGCAGCTTAAATGGCAGGGGGACTGAAGCTTTCTTT. Full variable domain (remainder filled in from reference TRBV7-3 and TRBJ1-1): GAGVSQTPSNKVTEKGKYVELRCDPISGHTALYWYRQSLGQGPEFLIYFQGTGAADDSGLPNDRFFAVRPEGSVSTLKIQRTERGDSAVYLCASSLNGRGTEAFFGQGTRLTVV.

The gene calls are TRBV5-1 and TRBJ2-3; D may be TRBD1 or TRBD2 (5 bases each). CDR1 and CDR2 from the germline V gene are SGHRS and YFSETQ. Trimming removed 0 bases at V and 4 bases at J, with 18 bases between. The CDR3 has 17 amino acids. The CDR3 loop is CASSLERTPLRADTQYF. CDR3 DNA sequence: TGCGCCAGCAGCTTGGAGCGGACACCCCTACGTGCAGATACGCAGTATTTT.

This clonotype was observed at least ten times. V usage is TRBV6-4 and J usage is TRBJ2-2, with D unresolved. The V gene lost 3 bases and the J gene lost 0 bases, with 2 bases spanning the gap. The CDR3 sequence is 13 residues long. Germline values: CDR1 MRHNA, CDR2 SNTAGT. CDR3 in DNA: TGTGCCAGCAGTGAGGCGAACACCGGGGAGCTGTTTTTT. This sequence encodes CASSEANTGELFF.

This clonotype was seen more than once but under ten times. CDR3 DNA: TGCGCCAGCAGCCCCGGGCCGGATCAGCCCCAGCATTTT. It is translated as CASSPGPDQPQHF. This rearrangement joins TRBV4-3 to TRBJ1-5; D unresolved. The CDR3 sequence is 13 residues long. Between the trimmed V and J ends, which lost 4 bases and 5 bases, there was a span of 9 bases. Germline V gives CDR1 LGHNA, CDR2 YSLEER.

In DNA, the CDR3 is TGTGCCAGCAGCTCGCCGGACGGTACCGGGGAGCTGTTTTTT. Its translation: CASSSPDGTGELFF. The chain couples TRBV7-2 to TRBJ2-2; D gene unclear. The germline V gene has CDR1 SGHTA and CDR2 FQGNSA. Deletions cut 4 bases from V and 5 bases from J, with 11 bases between. The length of the CDR3 is 14 residues.

The chain carries TRBV7-8 and TRBJ2-7, with D possibly being TRBD2 (5 bases). This CDR3 comprises 13 residues. V was pared by 4 bases and J by 4 bases, with 11 bases between. Germline V gives CDR1 SGHVS, CDR2 FQNEAQ. The CDR3 protein is CASSSGKYYEQYV. In nucleotides, the CDR3 is TGTGCCAGCAGCTCGGGAAAATATTACGAGCAGTACGTC.

This chain connects TRBV11-1 to TRBJ1-4; D call uncertain. CDR3 length equals 15 residues. The germline CDR1 and CDR2 sequences are SGHAT and FQDESV (reference sequence). V was shortened by 5 bases and J by 3 bases, with 13 bases between the two germline ends. CDR3 nucleotide sequence: TGTGCCAGCAGCCGCTCGGAAGTAGCTAATGAAAAACTGTTTTTT. This translates into CASSRSEVANEKLFF.

This chain links TRBV6-2 or TRBV6-3 with TRBJ1-2; D may be TRBD1 (5 bases). The germline CDR1 and CDR2 sequences are MNHEY and SVGEGT. The V end was cut by 6 bases, the J end by 8 bases, with 19 bases between. The CDR3 totals 14 residues. The CDR3, as DNA: TGTGCCAGCAGACGGGACGGGACGCGGTTAGGCTACACCTTC. Encoded protein: CASRRDGTRLGYTF.